This TCR beta chain was sequenced in a study of blood T cell repertoires in COVID-19. Looking at the study overall: PBMCs, B-cell-depleted T cells, or T cells provided the cDNA or gDNA that made up the material.

Assignment of participants to cohorts was predicated upon participant-reported clinical history. Germline assignment: CDR1 SGHRS and CDR2 YFSETQ. This CDR3 is built from 13 residues. The ends were cut back, 5 bases at V and 1 base at J, with 9 bases in the middle. The repertoire was sequenced with immunoSEQ multiplex PCR; TCRdb's copy has only in-frame clones and lacks some. The profile shows around 110,000 clones, 65% to 85% of them singletons. This receptor was identified in a woman in her 30s who had recovered from COVID-19. This chain uses TRBV5-1 with TRBJ1-1; D remains unclear. Sequencing was done on a sample of PBMCs or T cells enriched from blood (not recorded which). CDR3 coding DNA: TGCGCCAGCAGTTTACACCAGAACACTGAAGCTTTCTTT. This gives the protein CASSLHQNTEAFF.